These 27 T cell receptor beta chains came from one sample sequenced in a study of blood T cell repertoires in COVID-19 (dated by TCRdb to 2018 to 2021). The method behind the library was the immunoSEQ multiplex PCR assay. TCRdb's version of the immuneACCESS table is confined to in-frame rearrangements and falls short of the full clone set. An unresolved V gene accounts for under half of the shortfall where checked; the remainder is of unknown origin. This sample gives fewer than 100,000 clones in total; roughly 85% of them show up just once. More than 9.5% of the sample comes from the top ten. The sequenced material came from peripheral blood. The receptors originated from a man aged 50-59 years with COVID-19, enrolled during active disease.

The chain has TRBV2 and TRBJ1-5; D call uncertain. The V gene's germline CDR1 is SNHLY and CDR2 FYNNEI. The CDR3 has 12 amino acids. The V gene lost 4 bases and the J gene lost 9 bases, with 10 bases spanning the gap. CDR3 in DNA: TGTGCCAGCAGTGCGGGTGTCGGGCCCCAGCATTTT. It yields the protein CASSAGVGPQHF.

The CDR3 DNA reads TGTGCCAGCAGCTTGGGGCGACTAGGGCGGCGCGATGAGCAGTTCTTC. Translation: CASSLGRLGRRDEQFF. This sequence joins TRBV7-9 and TRBJ2-1; the D gene is possibly TRBD2 (6 bases). Germline V lookup: CDR1 SEHNR, CDR2 FQNEAQ (reference sequence). V lost 3 bases to trimming and J lost 8 bases, with 20 bases between them. The CDR3 spans 16 residues.

V gene TRBV2 combines with J gene TRBJ2-1, with 11 bases lining up with TRBD2. J lost 8 bases, V lost 6 bases, and 12 bases had no gene match. Per the germline V gene, CDR1 is SNHLY and CDR2 is FYNNEI. The length of the CDR3 is 16 residues. CDR3 DNA sequence: TGTGCCAGCAGATCCTATAGCGGGAGGGCCAACGATGAGCAGTTCTTC. Residues: CASRSYSGRANDEQFF.

V gene TRBV6-5 combines with J gene TRBJ1-2, with TRBD1 identical over 7 bases. Losses at the gene ends were 2 bases for V and 7 bases for J; bases not matched to a gene: 10. Looked up from germline, CDR1 is MNHEY and CDR2 is SVGAGI. The CDR3 has 15 residues. The CDR3 here is CASSYQTGKLGGYTF. CDR3 nucleotide sequence: TGTGCCAGCAGTTACCAGACAGGGAAATTGGGTGGCTACACCTTC.

This clone was detected once. V gene TRBV28 combines with J gene TRBJ1-5; 8 nucleotides agree with TRBD1. Trimming cost V 6 bases and J 2 bases; bases outside gene matches: 6. Germline V CDR1 and CDR2: MDHEN, SYDVKM. The CDR3 is made up of 15 amino acids. DNA of the CDR3: TGTGCCAGCAGGGTCAGGGGGCCCGGCAATCAGCCCCAGCATTTT. Encoded protein: CASRVRGPGNQPQHF. Full variable domain (remainder filled in from reference TRBV28 and TRBJ1-5): DVKVTQSSRYLVKRTGEKVFLECVQDMDHENMFWYRQDPGLGLRLIYFSYDVKMKEKGDIPEGYSVSREKKERFSLILESASTNQTSMYLCASRVRGPGNQPQHFGDGTRLSIL.

This rearrangement joins TRBV4-1 to TRBJ2-1, with 12 positions matching TRBD2. Germline assignment: CDR1 MGHRA and CDR2 YSYEKL. Trimming cost V 3 bases and J 8 bases; bases outside gene matches: 11. The CDR3 is 17 residues long. The CDR3 loop reads CASSQRSTSGSWDEQFF. In nucleotides, the CDR3 is TGCGCCAGCAGCCAGAGATCGACTAGCGGGAGTTGGGATGAGCAGTTCTTC.

The genes are TRBV24-1 and TRBJ1-3; D is possibly TRBD1 (5 bases). The CDR3 extends over 16 amino acids. The germline V and J ends were trimmed by 3 bases and 4 bases, with 15 bases remaining between them. The germline V gene has CDR1 KGHDR and CDR2 SFDVKD. This CDR3 is CATSDPHGRDGNTIYF. The CDR3 coding sequence is TGTGCCACCAGTGATCCCCACGGGAGGGACGGAAACACCATATATTTT.

Only one count was recorded for this clone. The chain links TRBV11-3 to TRBJ2-7; TRBD1 aligns across 9 bases. Germline V CDR1 and CDR2: SGHNT, YENEEA. The CDR3 is 14 amino acids. The J segment lost 6 bases and the V segment lost 2 bases, leaving 5 bases of the junction unmatched. The CDR3 region is CASSLRDRAVEQYF. The CDR3 DNA sequence: TGTGCCAGCAGCTTAAGGGACAGGGCCGTCGAGCAGTACTTC.

V and J are TRBV5-4 and TRBJ2-1; possibly TRBD2 for D (5 bases). The CDR3 has 13 amino acids. Germline V lookup: CDR1 SGHNT, CDR2 YYREEE (reference sequence). Trimming stripped 4 bases from V and 4 bases from J, with 9 bases between. CDR3 residues: CASSPGVYNEQFF. As DNA, the CDR3 is TGTGCCAGCAGCCCCGGGGTTTACAATGAGCAGTTCTTC.

The V and J genes are TRBV10-3 and TRBJ2-7; 7 bases are shared with TRBD1. There are 14 residues in the CDR3. Germline values: CDR1 ENHRY, CDR2 SYGVKD. V lost 2 bases, J lost 6 bases, and 7 bases stayed unmatched. DNA of the CDR3: TGTGCCATCAGTGAGACAGGGGACGTGGGCGAGCAGTACTTC. Its translation is CAISETGDVGEQYF.

The chain has TRBV19 and TRBJ2-7; D is undetermined. The V end was cut by 4 bases, the J end by 0 bases, with 10 bases between. CDR3 length equals 14 residues. Germline-derived CDR1 and CDR2 are LNHDA and SQIVND (reference sequence). This chain's CDR3 is CASSNDFSSYEQYF. The CDR3 nucleotides are TGTGCCAGTAGTAACGACTTCAGCTCCTACGAGCAGTACTTC. Full variable domain (remainder filled in from reference TRBV19 and TRBJ2-7): DGGITQSPKYLFRKEGQNVTLSCEQNLNHDAMYWYRQDPGQGLRLIYYSQIVNDFQKGDIAEGYSVSREKKESFPLTVTSAQKNPTAFYLCASSNDFSSYEQYFGPGTRLTVT.

This clone was recorded only once. J is TRBJ2-7 and V is TRBV28, with 7 positions matching TRBD2. The CDR3 is 14 amino acids. The V and J ends lost 7 bases and 3 bases, in that order; junction bases with no gene match: 9. The germline V gene encodes CDR1 MDHEN and CDR2 SYDVKM. CDR3 region: CASTVGTMVYEQYF. The CDR3 DNA follows: TGTGCCAGCACCGTGGGGACTATGGTCTACGAGCAGTACTTC. The full variable domain, rest sourced from reference TRBV28 and TRBJ2-7, is DVKVTQSSRYLVKRTGEKVFLECVQDMDHENMFWYRQDPGLGLRLIYFSYDVKMKEKGDIPEGYSVSREKKERFSLILESASTNQTSMYLCASTVGTMVYEQYFGPGTRLTVT.

Remarks on this clone: Other DNA sequences from this sample encode an identical CDR3 as well. The V and J genes are TRBV3-1 (or the pseudogene TRBV3-2) and TRBJ2-3; TRBD1 agrees at 8 bases. CDR1 LGHDT and CDR2 YNNKEL come from the germline V gene (reference sequence). The CDR3 is 15 residues long. Trimming at V came to 4 bases and at J to 1 base, leaving 4 bases not matched to a gene. Written as DNA, the CDR3 is TGTGCCAGCAGCCGAACAGGGGGAGGCACAGATACGCAGTATTTT. Protein sequence: CASSRTGGGTDTQYF.

This chain joins TRBV7-2 and TRBJ2-5, with 12 bases fitting TRBD2. The CDR3 length is 15 residues. J was trimmed by 5 bases and V by 5 bases; bases with no gene match: 6. From germline, CDR1 is SGHTA and CDR2 FQGNSA. As DNA, the CDR3 is TGTGCCAGCAGCGGGGGGACTAGCGGGCTGGAGACCCAGTACTTC. The encoded protein is CASSGGTSGLETQYF.

This clone was detected a few times. This chain uses TRBV14 with TRBJ1-1, with 7 bases matching TRBD1. This CDR3 is built from 11 residues. Germline CDR1 and CDR2: SGHDN and FVKESK. The junction had 1 base not matched to a gene; V was cut back by 3 bases and J by 9 bases. The DNA of the CDR3 is TGTGCCAGCAGCCAGACAGGGAAAGCTTTCTTT. Its translation is CASSQTGKAFF.

The chain recombines TRBV3-1 (or the pseudogene TRBV3-2) with TRBJ1-1; a possible D gene is TRBD1 (5 bases). Germline V CDR1 and CDR2: LGHDT, YNNKEL (reference sequence). With 4 bases removed from V and 5 bases from J, the gap between germline ends came to 14 bases. The CDR3 totals 14 residues. CDR3 sequence (DNA): TGTGCCAGCAGCCTAGACTCGGGGGGGACTGAAGCTTTCTTT. It is translated as CASSLDSGGTEAFF.

The chain combines TRBV7-9 with TRBJ1-4; tentative D call: TRBD1 (6 bases). Trimming left V 10 bases short and J 8 bases short, with 20 bases between. In germline, CDR1 is SEHNR, CDR2 FQNEAQ (reference sequence). This CDR3 region has 14 residues. The CDR3 loop is CAIPREGGEEKLFF. The DNA for the CDR3 is TGTGCCATTCCACGGGAGGGGGGCGAGGAAAAACTGTTTTTT.

This chain joins TRBV11-2 and TRBJ2-7, with TRBD2 matching 8 bases. The ends lost 6 bases at V and 5 bases at J; junction bases unmatched: 12. This CDR3 has 15 residues. Germline-derived CDR1 and CDR2 are SGHAT and FQNNGV. The CDR3 is CASRTFSGIRNEQYF. In DNA form, the CDR3 reads TGTGCCAGCAGGACCTTTAGCGGGATAAGGAACGAGCAGTACTTC. The whole variable domain, filled in from reference TRBV11-2 and TRBJ2-7, reads EAGVAQSPRYKIIEKRQSVAFWCNPISGHATLYWYQQILGQGPKLLIQFQNNGVVDDSQLPKDRFSAERLKGVDSTLKIQPAKLEDSAVYLCASRTFSGIRNEQYFGPGTRLTVT.

The gene calls are TRBV14 and TRBJ1-2, with D maybe TRBD1 (6 bases). Germline CDR1 is SGHDN and CDR2 is FVKESK. The CDR3 runs to 14 residues. The V end was cut by 1 base, the J end by 5 bases, with 11 bases between. The CDR3 loop is CASSQARGGYGYTF. The CDR3 nucleotides read TGTGCCAGCAGCCAAGCTCGAGGGGGTTATGGCTACACCTTC.

The chain is built from TRBV21-1 and TRBJ1-1; the table's D gene call, TRBD1, was not cross checked with the DNA. TRBV21-1 is a pseudogene segment. The CDR3 runs 13 residues. CDR3 loop: CASTTQGRTEAFF. CDR3 nucleotide sequence: TGTGCCAGCACTACACAGGGGCGGACTGAAGCTTTCTTT.

The chain links TRBV5-1 to TRBJ2-3, with 8 bases identical to TRBD2. With V trimmed by 0 bases and J by 3 bases, 3 bases remained unmatched. The CDR3 has 15 amino acids. The germline gives CDR1 SGHRS, CDR2 YFSETQ. This CDR3 reads CASSLEGLETDTQYF. CDR3 sequence (DNA): TGCGCCAGCAGCTTGGAGGGACTAGAAACAGATACGCAGTATTTT.

The V gene is TRBV4-1, the J gene TRBJ1-5, with TRBD1 matching over 7 bases. Looked up from germline, CDR1 is MGHRA and CDR2 is YSYEKL. The CDR3 extends over 15 amino acids. V shed 2 bases and J 3 bases; nucleotides not matched to a gene: 4. CDR3 sequence: CASSQTGDDNQPQHF. CDR3 coding DNA: TGCGCCAGCAGCCAAACAGGGGACGACAATCAGCCCCAGCATTTT.

The rearrangement joins TRBV19 to TRBJ1-2; D not certain. Per the germline V gene, CDR1 is LNHDA and CDR2 is SQIVND (reference sequence). V was clipped by 3 bases and J by 5 bases, with 16 bases between them. The CDR3 extends over 15 amino acids. For the CDR3, the DNA is TGTGCCAGTAGTATGGCGCGTGCCGGAGAATATGGCTACACCTTC. This translates into CASSMARAGEYGYTF.

Only one count was recorded for this clone. V usage is TRBV5-8 and J usage is TRBJ1-1; no clear D gene. The CDR3 has 14 residues. CDR1 is SGHTS and CDR2 is YDEGEE in the germline V gene. V was trimmed by 6 bases and J by 6 bases, leaving 18 bases between them. The CDR3 DNA sequence: TGTGCCAGCACTAGACGGATGCCGGGTGCTGAAGCTTTCTTT. It codes for CASTRRMPGAEAFF.

V is TRBV7-9 and J is TRBJ2-1, with 7 nucleotides matching TRBD2. J lost 2 bases, V lost 5 bases, and 3 bases had no gene match. Germline CDR1 SEHNR, CDR2 FQNEAQ (reference sequence). This CDR3 contains 14 residues. The CDR3 DNA is TGTGCCAGCAGCCCGGGGACTACCTACAATGAGCAGTTCTTC. Encoded protein: CASSPGTTYNEQFF.

This clone was recorded at least ten times. This sequence joins TRBV6-6 and TRBJ2-7; D is possibly TRBD1 (6 bases). CDR3 length: 13 amino acids. Germline lookup yields CDR1 MNHNY and CDR2 SVGAGI (reference sequence). V was trimmed by 6 bases and J by 2 bases, leaving 11 bases between them. In DNA, the CDR3 is TGTGCCAGCAGGGCAGGGGTTACCTACGAGCAGTACTTC. It codes for CASRAGVTYEQYF.

This chain links TRBV6-1 with TRBJ1-2; 7 bases map to TRBD1. Trimming at V came to 3 bases and at J to 2 bases, leaving 9 bases not matched to a gene. Germline V gene data show CDR1 as MNHNS and CDR2 as SASEGT. The CDR3 loop spans 16 amino acids. The CDR3 loop is CASSEADRAWNYGYTF. CDR3 DNA: TGTGCCAGCAGTGAGGCCGACAGGGCCTGGAACTATGGCTACACCTTC.